The subject of this entry is one TCR beta chain. With 4 bases removed from V and 2 bases from J, the gap between germline ends came to 11 bases. CDR3 size: 14 residues. The germline V gene has CDR1 LGHDT and CDR2 YNNKEL (reference sequence). These data are taken from a study of blood T cell repertoires in COVID-19. Sequenced by immunoSEQ multiplex PCR; TCRdb stores in-frame clones only, minus some. The table has over 35,000 clones, about 79% seen once. The clonotype was recovered from a human donor with acute or convalescent COVID-19. The donor label of this sample is uncertain. J is TRBJ1-1 and V is TRBV3-1 (or the pseudogene TRBV3-2); D is ambiguous. Sequenced material: peripheral blood. As DNA, the CDR3 is TGTGCCAGCAGCCGCCCAGAAGTAAACACTGAAGCTTTCTTT. This sequence encodes CASSRPEVNTEAFF.